The 4 T cell receptor beta chains in this list originate from one sample, sequenced in a study of shared clonotypes between healthy human individuals. Assay used: immunoSEQ multiplex PCR; TCRdb lists only in-frame clones, some missing. The repertoire has about 2.4 million clones, 80% to 95% of them found once; the top ten carry 0.36%. Material: naive CD4+ T cells from PBMCs. Indicated subset: CD45RA+ positively selected. All receptors derive from a man aged 18 to 29 in good health. Some clones in this sample may be carry-over from other donors' samples.

V gene TRBV6-6 combines with J gene TRBJ2-3, with D possibly being TRBD1 or TRBD2 (5 bases each). V dropped 6 bases and J dropped 2 bases, with 12 bases sitting between them. This CDR3 has 14 residues. From germline, CDR1 is MNHNY and CDR2 SVGAGI (reference sequence). CDR3 sequence reads: CASSWGRTTDTQYF. The CDR3 bases are TGTGCCAGCAGCTGGGGACGGACCACAGATACGCAGTATTTT.

V is TRBV4-3 and J is TRBJ2-1; 7 nucleotides align to TRBD2. This CDR3 region has 15 residues. The germline V gene encodes CDR1 LGHNA and CDR2 YSLEER. The V segment lost 0 bases and the J segment 9 bases; nucleotides outside the gene matches: 8. The CDR3 region has the DNA TGCGCCAGCAGCCAAGAGGGAGGGGCTGGGATTGAGCAGTTCTTC. Translated, it gives CASSQEGGAGIEQFF.

CDR3 sequence: CSVTGQGGAAGELFF. The CDR3 DNA reads as TGCAGCGTTACGGGACAGGGAGGTGCCGCCGGGGAGCTGTTTTTT. This rearrangement joins TRBV29-1 to TRBJ2-2, with 9 bases matching TRBD1. V was pared by 5 bases and J by 6 bases, with 10 bases of the junction left unmatched. CDR3 length: 15 amino acids. Germline CDR1 SQVTM, CDR2 ANQGSEA.

CDR3 nucleotides: TGTGCCAGCAGCTTAGAATCCGGGCTAGCGGGAGGTCAAGGGCAGTTCTTC. This gives the protein CASSLESGLAGGQGQFF. This chain connects TRBV11-3 to TRBJ2-1; 11 nucleotides match TRBD2. Germline V CDR1 and CDR2: SGHNT, YENEEA. This CDR3 is built from 17 residues. V was pared by 0 bases and J by 12 bases, with 13 bases of the junction left unmatched.